A selection of T cell receptor beta chains follows, all from one sample in a study of blood T cells in healthy people across ages. TCRdb reanalysed the 5' RACE reads using MiXCR and keeps one entry per CDR3 protein. This table has about 760,000 distinct CDR3 sequences, more than 20% appearing once. In addition, the sample was reused for a study of T cells of mothers and their children.

The sample taken for sequencing was blood. The source is a boy aged 5-17 years in good health. The CDR3 runs from the conserved cysteine through the conserved F or W. The D gene is left open where the match is weak. Some rows have no size entry. The others give once, few or many, or a class for an expanded clone.

CDR3aa | CDR3nt | abundance | j_gene | v_gene | d_gene
CASSVGRLGTYEQYF | TGTGCCAGCAGCGTAGGCAGACTGGGGACCTACGAGCAGTACTTC | few | TRBJ2-7 | TRBV9 | .
CASSPRGGVLREQYF | TGTGCCAGCAGCCCCCGGGGAGGGGTACTTAGGGAGCAGTACTTC | . | TRBJ2-7 | TRBV7-9 | TRBD2
CAISEQSNQPQHF | TGTGCCATCAGTGAACAGAGCAATCAGCCCCAGCATTTT | few | TRBJ1-5 | TRBV10-3 | .
CSVRTSSYEQYF | TGCAGCGTTAGGACTAGCTCCTACGAGCAATACTTC | . | TRBJ2-7 | TRBV29-1 | TRBD2
CASSSTGGWVAGTEAFF | TGTGCCAGCAGCTCCACAGGGGGTTGGGTTGCGGGCACTGAAGCTTTCTTT | . | TRBJ1-1 | TRBV7-2 | TRBD1
CSARGAGFGDTQYF | TGCAGTGCTAGAGGAGCGGGGTTCGGAGATACGCAGTATTTT | few | TRBJ2-3 | TRBV20-1 | TRBD2
CSVRGREGAKLFF | TGCAGTGTTAGAGGGCGGGAGGGTGCAAAACTGTTTTTT | . | TRBJ1-4 | TRBV20-1 | .
CASSQEGTVGYIQYF | TGCGCCAGCAGCCAAGAAGGGACAGTAGGTTACATTCAGTACTTC | . | TRBJ2-4 | TRBV4-1 | TRBD1
CASSSQGETASYEQYF | TGTGCCAGCAGTTCACAAGGGGAGACGGCCTCCTACGAGCAGTACTTC | few | TRBJ2-7 | TRBV7-2 | .
CSVEVIGGELFF | TGCAGCGTTGAAGTGATCGGCGGGGAGCTGTTTTTT | . | TRBJ2-2 | TRBV29-1 | .
CASSPRQGHPYGYTF | TGTGCCAGCTCCCCACGGCAGGGGCACCCCTATGGCTACACCTTC | few | TRBJ1-2 | TRBV27 | .
CSARAPEETQYF | TGCAGTGCTAGGGCCCCTGAAGAGACCCAGTACTTC | . | TRBJ2-5 | TRBV20-1 | .
CASSGPENPLNTEAFF | TGTGCCAGCAGTGGACCGGAAAATCCCCTGAACACTGAAGCTTTCTTT | few | TRBJ1-1 | TRBV6-4 | .
CASTYDAYNEQFF | TGTGCCAGCACCTATGATGCTTACAATGAGCAGTTCTTC | . | TRBJ2-1 | TRBV12-3/TRBV12-4 | .
CASSLNALRWYNEQFF | TGTGCCAGCAGCTTAAATGCCCTACGGTGGTACAATGAGCAGTTCTTC | . | TRBJ2-1 | TRBV7-2 | .
CASSSQTGQGYTGELFF | TGTGCCAGCAGTTCCCAAACAGGACAGGGTTACACCGGGGAGCTGTTTTTT | few | TRBJ2-2 | TRBV28 | TRBD1
CASSPLVWQVVDNEQFF | TGTGCTAGCAGCCCCCTCGTTTGGCAGGTAGTAGACAATGAGCAGTTCTTC | . | TRBJ2-1 | TRBV7-7 | .
CASSYPGTQANYGYTF | TGTGCCAGCAGCTATCCCGGGACGCAGGCTAACTATGGCTACACCTTC | few | TRBJ1-2 | TRBV28 | .
CSVWANEQYF | TGCAGCGTGTGGGCAAACGAGCAGTACTTC | . | TRBJ2-7 | TRBV29-1 | .
CASSPEGGRIGEQFF | TGCGCCAGCAGCCCCGAGGGGGGCCGAATTGGTGAGCAGTTCTTC | few | TRBJ2-1 | TRBV5-1 | .
CASSSGAGALYNEQFF | TGTGCCAGCAGCTCCGGAGCGGGAGCTCTCTACAATGAGCAGTTCTTC | . | TRBJ2-1 | TRBV11-2 | TRBD2
CASSGRLELVNEQFF | TGTGCCAGCAGTGGGCGCCTCGAGCTCGTCAATGAGCAGTTCTTC | few | TRBJ2-1 | TRBV12-3/TRBV12-4 | .
CSVDTGGPNEKLFF | TGCAGCGTTGACACAGGGGGCCCTAATGAAAAACTGTTTTTT | . | TRBJ1-4 | TRBV29-1 | TRBD1
CASSEFQNPGEQYF | TGTGCCAGCAGTGAATTCCAAAACCCAGGGGAGCAGTACTTC | . | TRBJ2-7 | TRBV25-1 | .
CSVEDRSGEKLFF | TGCAGCGTTGAAGATAGGTCAGGGGAAAAACTGTTTTTT | few | TRBJ1-4 | TRBV29-1 | .
CASSLGVAEETQYF | TGTGCCAGCAGCTTAGGGGTAGCTGAGGAGACCCAGTACTTC | . | TRBJ2-5 | TRBV11-2 | .
CASSQGVGVEQYF | TGTGCCAGTTCACAGGGTGTAGGCGTGGAGCAGTATTTC | . | TRBJ2-7 | TRBV12-3/TRBV12-4 | .
CATSDSPGQTIQGTQYF | TGTGCCACCAGTGATTCGCCGGGACAGACCATCCAGGGGACCCAGTACTTC | few | TRBJ2-5 | TRBV24-1 | TRBD1
CASSLVGGNYGYTF | TGTGCCAGCAGTTTAGTCGGGGGTAACTATGGCTACACCTTC | many | TRBJ1-2 | TRBV7-9 | .
CASSQPGTNPTEQYF | TGCGCCAGCAGCCAGCCCGGGACCAATCCCACCGAGCAGTACTTC | . | TRBJ2-7 | TRBV4-1 | .
CASSPNPSSGANVLTF | TGTGCCAGCTCTCCAAACCCCAGCTCTGGGGCCAACGTCCTGACTTTC | . | TRBJ2-6 | TRBV18 | .
CASNTGLAGARNEQFF | TGTGCCAGCAACACCGGACTAGCGGGGGCACGAAATGAGCAGTTCTTC | . | TRBJ2-1 | TRBV11-1 | TRBD2
CASSLGGSGDTQYF | TGTGCCAGCAGTTTGGGGGGGAGTGGGGATACGCAGTATTTT | . | TRBJ2-3 | TRBV12-3/TRBV12-4 | TRBD2
CASSLTRTYNEQFF | TGCGCCAGCAGCTTGACTAGGACCTACAATGAGCAGTTCTTC | . | TRBJ2-1 | TRBV5-1 | .
CASSYSGREETQYF | TGTGCCAGCAGTTACTCCGGACGGGAGGAGACCCAGTACTTC | few | TRBJ2-5 | TRBV6-5 | .
CASSQDRLAGGGDTQYF | TGTGCCAGCAGCCAAGATCGGCTAGCGGGAGGAGGGGATACGCAGTATTTT | . | TRBJ2-3 | TRBV3-1 | TRBD2
CASSFGQGGGYTF | TGTGCCAGCAGTTTTGGCCAGGGTGGTGGCTACACCTTC | . | TRBJ1-2 | TRBV28 | .
CASSVGSGDYGYTF | TGTGCCAGCAGCGTAGGCTCGGGGGACTACGGCTACACCTTC | . | TRBJ1-2 | TRBV9 | .
CASSLQGLAKNIQYF | TGTGCCAGCAGCTTACAGGGGCTAGCCAAAAACATTCAGTACTTC | . | TRBJ2-4 | TRBV7-9 | .
CASSPGLAGGRETQYF | TGTGCCAGCAGCCCAGGACTAGCGGGGGGGAGGGAGACCCAGTACTTC | . | TRBJ2-5 | TRBV7-3 | TRBD2
CASSRSGAYNEQFF | TGTGCCAGCAGTCGTAGCGGGGCGTACAATGAGCAGTTCTTC | . | TRBJ2-1 | TRBV6-2/TRBV6-3 | TRBD2
CASSQPDRGRYEQYF | TGCGCCAGCAGCCAACCGGACAGGGGGCGTTACGAGCAGTACTTC | few | TRBJ2-7 | TRBV4-1 | TRBD1
CASKDRGRSYEQYF | TGTGCCAGCAAAGATAGGGGACGGTCCTACGAGCAGTACTTC | few | TRBJ2-7 | TRBV2 | .
CASSQGLATVDEQFF | TGCGCCAGCAGCCAAGGGCTAGCGACGGTGGATGAGCAGTTCTTC | . | TRBJ2-1 | TRBV4-1 | .
CASSISGYYEQYF | TGTGCCAGCAGTATCTCAGGGTACTACGAGCAGTACTTC | . | TRBJ2-7 | TRBV6-6 | .
CASSIDSGRADTQYF | TGTGCCAGTAGTATAGATAGCGGGCGGGCAGATACGCAGTATTTT | few | TRBJ2-3 | TRBV19 | TRBD2
CSARVQETQYF | TGCAGTGCTAGAGTCCAAGAGACCCAGTACTTC | many | TRBJ2-5 | TRBV20-1 | .
CASSQPGSGETQYF | TGCGCCAGTAGCCAACCGGGGAGCGGGGAGACCCAGTACTTC | . | TRBJ2-5 | TRBV4-1 | .
CASSLVLAFNEKLFF | TGTGCCAGCAGTTTAGTGCTGGCCTTCAATGAAAAACTGTTTTTT | few | TRBJ1-4 | TRBV12-3/TRBV12-4 | .
CSASRELIKTQYF | TGCAGTGCTAGTAGGGAGCTCATAAAGACCCAGTACTTC | . | TRBJ2-5 | TRBV20-1 | .
CASSPDENYEQYF | TGTGCCAGCAGCCCCGACGAAAACTACGAGCAGTACTTC | . | TRBJ2-7 | TRBV5-5 | .
CSANPAGTKETQYF | TGCAGTGCCAATCCTGCGGGGACGAAGGAGACCCAGTACTTC | few | TRBJ2-5 | TRBV20-1 | .
CASALGLAVVDTQYF | TGTGCTAGTGCCCTGGGACTAGCGGTCGTTGATACGCAGTATTTT | few | TRBJ2-3 | TRBV12-5 | TRBD2
CASSAGTAQETQYF | TGTGCCAGCAGCGCCGGGACAGCCCAAGAGACCCAGTACTTC | . | TRBJ2-5 | TRBV6-2/TRBV6-3 | TRBD1
CASNEGLAPSTDTQYF | TGTGCCAGCAACGAGGGACTAGCGCCTAGCACAGATACGCAGTATTTT | few | TRBJ2-3 | TRBV27 | TRBD2